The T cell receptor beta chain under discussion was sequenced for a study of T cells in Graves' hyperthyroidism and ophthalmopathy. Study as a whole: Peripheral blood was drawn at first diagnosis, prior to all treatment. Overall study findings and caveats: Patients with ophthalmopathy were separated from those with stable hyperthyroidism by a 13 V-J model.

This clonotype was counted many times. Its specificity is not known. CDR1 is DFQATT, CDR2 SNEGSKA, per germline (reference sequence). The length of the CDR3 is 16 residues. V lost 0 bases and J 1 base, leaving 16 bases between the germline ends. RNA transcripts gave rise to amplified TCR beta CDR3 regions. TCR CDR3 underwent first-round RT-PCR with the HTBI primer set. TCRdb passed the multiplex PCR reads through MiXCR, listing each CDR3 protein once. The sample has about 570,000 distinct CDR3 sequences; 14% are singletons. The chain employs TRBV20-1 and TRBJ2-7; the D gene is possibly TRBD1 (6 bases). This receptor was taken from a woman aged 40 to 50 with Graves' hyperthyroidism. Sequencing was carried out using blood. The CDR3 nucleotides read TGCAGTGCTAGAGATTCCTGGGTGGGGACATCCTACGAGCAGTACTTC. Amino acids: CSARDSWVGTSYEQYF.